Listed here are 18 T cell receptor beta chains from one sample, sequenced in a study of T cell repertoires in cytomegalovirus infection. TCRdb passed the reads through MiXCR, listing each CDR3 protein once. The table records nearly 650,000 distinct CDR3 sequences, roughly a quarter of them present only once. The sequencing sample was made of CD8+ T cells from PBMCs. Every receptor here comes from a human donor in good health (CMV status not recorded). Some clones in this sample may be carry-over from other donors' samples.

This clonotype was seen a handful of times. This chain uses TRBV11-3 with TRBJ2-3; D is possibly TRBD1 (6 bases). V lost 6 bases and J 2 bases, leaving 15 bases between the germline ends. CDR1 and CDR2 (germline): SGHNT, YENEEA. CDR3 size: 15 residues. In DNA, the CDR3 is TGTGCCAGCAGTAACACAGGGACCCCCACAGATACGCAGTATTTT. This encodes CASSNTGTPTDTQYF. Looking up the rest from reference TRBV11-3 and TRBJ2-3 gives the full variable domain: EAGVVQSPRYKIIEKKQPVAFWCNPISGHNTLYWYLQNLGQGPELLIRYENEEAVDDSQLPKDRFSAERLKGVDSTLKIQPAELGDSAVYLCASSNTGTPTDTQYFGPGTRLTVL.

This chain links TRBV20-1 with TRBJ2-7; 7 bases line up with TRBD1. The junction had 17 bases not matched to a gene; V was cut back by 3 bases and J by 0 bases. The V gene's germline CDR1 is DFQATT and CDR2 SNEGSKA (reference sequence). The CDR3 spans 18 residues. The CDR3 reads CSARDLNSGGLSSYEQYF. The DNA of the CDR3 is TGCAGTGCTAGGGACCTGAATTCAGGGGGTCTGAGCTCCTACGAGCAGTACTTC.

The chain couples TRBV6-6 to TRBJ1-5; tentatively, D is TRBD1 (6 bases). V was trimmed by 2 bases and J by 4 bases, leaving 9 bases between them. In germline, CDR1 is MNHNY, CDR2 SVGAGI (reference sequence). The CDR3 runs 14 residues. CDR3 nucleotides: TGTGCCAGCAGTTACAGGACAGATAATCAGCCCCAGCATTTT. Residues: CASSYRTDNQPQHF.

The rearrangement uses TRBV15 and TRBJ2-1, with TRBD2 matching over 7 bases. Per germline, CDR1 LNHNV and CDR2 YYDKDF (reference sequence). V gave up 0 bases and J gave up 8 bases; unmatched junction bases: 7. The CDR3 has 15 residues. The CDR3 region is CATSRDWSGEYEQFF. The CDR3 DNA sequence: TGTGCCACCAGCAGAGATTGGAGCGGGGAGTATGAGCAGTTCTTC.

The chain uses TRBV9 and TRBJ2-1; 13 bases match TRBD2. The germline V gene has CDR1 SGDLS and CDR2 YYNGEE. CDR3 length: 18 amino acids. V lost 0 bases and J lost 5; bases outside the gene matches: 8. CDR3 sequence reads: CASSVARTSGSSHNEQFF. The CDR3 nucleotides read TGTGCCAGCAGCGTAGCTAGGACTAGCGGGAGTTCCCACAATGAGCAGTTCTTC.

The CDR3, as DNA: TGTGCCAGCAGTACAACAGGGATATCAGAGACCCAGTACTTC. Protein product: CASSTTGISETQYF. The rearrangement links TRBV6-6 to TRBJ2-5; D is perhaps TRBD1 (6 bases). This CDR3 comprises 14 residues. The ends were cut back, 5 bases at V and 4 bases at J, with 14 bases in the middle. Germline-derived CDR1 and CDR2 are MNHNY and SVGAGI (reference sequence).

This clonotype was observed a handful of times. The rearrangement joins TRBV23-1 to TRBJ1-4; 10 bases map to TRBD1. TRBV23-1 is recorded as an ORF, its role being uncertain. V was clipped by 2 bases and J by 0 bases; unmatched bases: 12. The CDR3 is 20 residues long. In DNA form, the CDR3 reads TGCGCCAGCAGTCAAGATGGGACAGGGGTCGCACAGTCAACTAATGAAAAACTGTTTTTT. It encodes CASSQDGTGVAQSTNEKLFF.

CDR3 nucleotides: TGTGCCAGCAGCCCCTCAGTAGGGAACACTGAAGCTTTCTTT. Amino acids: CASSPSVGNTEAFF. The V gene is TRBV7-8, the J gene TRBJ1-1; D ambiguous. The V and J ends lost 5 bases and 1 base respectively, with 11 bases between them. CDR1 is SGHVS, CDR2 FQNEAQ, per germline. The CDR3 spans 14 residues.

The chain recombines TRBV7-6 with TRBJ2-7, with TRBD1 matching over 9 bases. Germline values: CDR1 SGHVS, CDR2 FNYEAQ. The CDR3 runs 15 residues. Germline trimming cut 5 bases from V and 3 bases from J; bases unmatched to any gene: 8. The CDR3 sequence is CASSPGQGIFYEQYV. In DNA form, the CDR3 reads TGTGCCAGCAGCCCGGGACAGGGCATTTTCTACGAGCAGTACGTC.

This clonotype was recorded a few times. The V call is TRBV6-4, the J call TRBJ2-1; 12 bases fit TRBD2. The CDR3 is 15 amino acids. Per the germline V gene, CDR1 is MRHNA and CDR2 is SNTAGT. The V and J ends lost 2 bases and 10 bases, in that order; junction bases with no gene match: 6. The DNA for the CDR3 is TGTGCCAGCAGTGACAGACTAGCGGGGGCAGAGGAGCAGTTCTTC. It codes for CASSDRLAGAEEQFF.

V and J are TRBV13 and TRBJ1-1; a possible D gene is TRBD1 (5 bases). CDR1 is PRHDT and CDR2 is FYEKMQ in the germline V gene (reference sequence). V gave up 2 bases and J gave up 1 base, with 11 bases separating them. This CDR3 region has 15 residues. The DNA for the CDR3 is TGTGCCAGCAGCTTACGAGGGGCGTCGAACACTGAAGCTTTCTTT. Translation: CASSLRGASNTEAFF.

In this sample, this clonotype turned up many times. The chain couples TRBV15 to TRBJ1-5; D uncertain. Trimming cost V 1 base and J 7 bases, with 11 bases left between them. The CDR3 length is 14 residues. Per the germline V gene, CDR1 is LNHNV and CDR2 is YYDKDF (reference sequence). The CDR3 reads CATSRASANQPQHF. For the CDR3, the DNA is TGTGCCACCAGCAGAGCCAGCGCCAACCAGCCCCAGCATTTT.

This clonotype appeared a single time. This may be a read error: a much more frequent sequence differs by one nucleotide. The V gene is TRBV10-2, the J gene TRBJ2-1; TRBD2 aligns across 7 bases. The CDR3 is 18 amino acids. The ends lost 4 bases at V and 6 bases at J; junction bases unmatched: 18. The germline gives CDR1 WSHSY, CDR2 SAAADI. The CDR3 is CASSGSVLAGARFNEQFF. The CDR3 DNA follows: TGCGCCAGCAGTGGTTCCGTTTTAGCGGGTGCTCGATTCAATGAGCAGTTCTTC.

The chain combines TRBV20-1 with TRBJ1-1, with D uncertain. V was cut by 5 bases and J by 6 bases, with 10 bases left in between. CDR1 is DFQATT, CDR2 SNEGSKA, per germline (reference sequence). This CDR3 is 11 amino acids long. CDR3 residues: CSAQIPSEAFF. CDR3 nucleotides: TGCAGTGCTCAAATCCCTTCTGAAGCTTTCTTT.

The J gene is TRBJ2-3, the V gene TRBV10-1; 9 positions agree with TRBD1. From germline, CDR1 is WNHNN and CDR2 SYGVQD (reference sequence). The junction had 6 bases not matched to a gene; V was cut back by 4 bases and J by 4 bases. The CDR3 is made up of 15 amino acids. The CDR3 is CASSAGTGWPDTQYF. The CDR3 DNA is TGCGCCAGCAGTGCCGGGACAGGGTGGCCAGATACGCAGTATTTT.

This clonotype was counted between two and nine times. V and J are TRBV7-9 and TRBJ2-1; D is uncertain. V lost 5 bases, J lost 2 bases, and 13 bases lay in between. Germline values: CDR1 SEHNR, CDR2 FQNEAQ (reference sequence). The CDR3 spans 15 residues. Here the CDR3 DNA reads TGTGCCAGCAGCCTAGAGACCCTTCCCTACAATGAGCAGTTCTTC. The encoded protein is CASSLETLPYNEQFF.

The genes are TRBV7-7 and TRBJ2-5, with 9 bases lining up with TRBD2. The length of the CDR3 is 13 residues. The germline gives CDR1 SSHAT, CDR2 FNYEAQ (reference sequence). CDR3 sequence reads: CAAGGTVQETQYF. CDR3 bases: TGTGCAGCGGGGGGAACGGTCCAAGAGACCCAGTACTTC.

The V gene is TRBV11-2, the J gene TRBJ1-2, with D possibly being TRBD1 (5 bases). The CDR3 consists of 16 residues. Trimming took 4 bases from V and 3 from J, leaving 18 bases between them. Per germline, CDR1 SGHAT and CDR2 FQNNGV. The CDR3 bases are TGTGCCAGCAGCTCCCGGACGACAGCGGCGTACTATGGCTACACCTTC. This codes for CASSSRTTAAYYGYTF.